The clone carrying this T cell receptor (beta chain) was recorded once. Its antigen is unknown. The germline CDR1 and CDR2 sequences are LNHNV and YYDKDF (reference sequence). The CDR3 sequence is 15 residues long. The ends were cut back, 1 base at V and 3 bases at J, with 10 bases in the middle. These data are taken from a study of radiation and T cells in renal cell carcinoma. The data were produced by immunoSEQ multiplex PCR, yet TCRdb's version contains in-frame clones alone and is incomplete. The repertoire holds about 140,000 clones, with over 80% as singletons. Time point reported: baseline pretreatment blood. Treatment defined: 15 Gy SBRT to primary tumor, nephrectomy 4 weeks later. General study points: Top tumor clonotypes rose in blood 2 weeks post-radiation, then contracted. Without pretreatment biopsies, baseline tumor clonotype presence was undetermined.

The sequence derives from a woman between 50 and 59 years old with renal cell carcinoma. The chain recombines TRBV15 with TRBJ1-5; D not certain. Material: blood, obtained from a patient whose treatment included radiotherapy and nephrectomy. CDR3 sequence reads: CATSRGKGLNQPQHF. The CDR3, as DNA: TGTGCCACCAGCAGAGGAAAGGGTCTCAATCAGCCCCAGCATTTT.